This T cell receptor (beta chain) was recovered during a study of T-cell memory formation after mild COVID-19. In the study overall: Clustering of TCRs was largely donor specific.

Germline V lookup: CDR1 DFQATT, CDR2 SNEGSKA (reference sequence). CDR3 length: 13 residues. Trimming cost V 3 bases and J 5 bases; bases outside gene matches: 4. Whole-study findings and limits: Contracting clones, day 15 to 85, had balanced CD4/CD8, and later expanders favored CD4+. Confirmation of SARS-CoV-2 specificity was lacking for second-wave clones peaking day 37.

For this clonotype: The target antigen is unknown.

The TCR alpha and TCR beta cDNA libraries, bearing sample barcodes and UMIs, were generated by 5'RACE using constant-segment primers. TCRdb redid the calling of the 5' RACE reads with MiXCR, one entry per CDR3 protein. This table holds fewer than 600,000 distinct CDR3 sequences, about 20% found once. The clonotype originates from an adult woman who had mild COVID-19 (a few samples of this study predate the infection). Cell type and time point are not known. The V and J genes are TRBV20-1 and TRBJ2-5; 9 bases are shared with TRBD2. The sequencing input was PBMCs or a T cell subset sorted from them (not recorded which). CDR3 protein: CSARNSGRETQYF. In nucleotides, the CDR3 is TGCAGTGCTAGGAACAGCGGGAGGGAGACCCAGTACTTC.